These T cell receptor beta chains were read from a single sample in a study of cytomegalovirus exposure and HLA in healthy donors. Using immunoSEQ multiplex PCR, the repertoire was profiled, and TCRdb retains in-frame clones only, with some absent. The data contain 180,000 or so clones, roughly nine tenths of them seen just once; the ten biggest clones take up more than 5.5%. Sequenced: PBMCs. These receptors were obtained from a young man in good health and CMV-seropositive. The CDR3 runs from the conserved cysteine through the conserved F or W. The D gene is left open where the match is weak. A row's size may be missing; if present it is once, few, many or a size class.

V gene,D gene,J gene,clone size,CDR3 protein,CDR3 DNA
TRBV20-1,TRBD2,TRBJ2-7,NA,CSARDYHEQYF,TGCAGTGCCCGGGACTATCACGAGCAGTACTTC
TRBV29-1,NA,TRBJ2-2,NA,CSVVPTGGELFF,TGCAGCGTTGTACCGACCGGCGGGGAGCTGTTTTTT
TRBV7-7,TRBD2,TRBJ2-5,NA,CASSLAASGPSRTQYF,TGTGCTAGCAGCTTAGCTGCTAGCGGACCCTCTAGGACCCAGTACTTC
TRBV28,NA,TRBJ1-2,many,CASEDRGWGYTF,TGTGCCAGCGAGGACAGAGGGTGGGGCTACACCTTC
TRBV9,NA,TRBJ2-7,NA,CASSVTRDPPYEQYF,TGTGCCAGCAGCGTAACACGGGACCCACCCTACGAGCAGTACTTC
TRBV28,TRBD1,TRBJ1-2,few,CASTSWDRIISYGYTF,TGTGCCAGCACTTCCTGGGACAGGATAATTAGCTATGGCTACACCTTC
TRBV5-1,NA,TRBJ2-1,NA,CASRVEISYNEQFF,TGCGCCAGCAGGGTGGAAATCTCCTACAATGAGCAGTTCTTC
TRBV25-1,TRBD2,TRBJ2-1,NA,CASYGGYNEQFF,TGTGCCAGCTACGGGGGGTACAATGAGCAGTTCTTC
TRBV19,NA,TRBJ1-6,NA,CASTLQGGNSPLHF,TGTGCCAGTACTCTCCAGGGCGGGAATTCACCCCTCCACTTT
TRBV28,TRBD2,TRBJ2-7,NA,CASSLISSSGGKSYEQYF,TGTGCCAGCAGTTTAATTTCGTCTAGCGGGGGCAAATCCTACGAGCAGTACTTC
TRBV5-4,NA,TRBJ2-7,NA,CASSTGGTDYEQYF,TGTGCCAGCAGCACAGGAGGGACAGACTACGAGCAGTACTTC
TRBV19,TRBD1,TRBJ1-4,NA,CASSSPGGATNEKLFF,TGTGCCAGTAGTTCCCCAGGGGGTGCAACTAATGAAAAACTGTTTTTT